This TCR beta chain is drawn from a study of blood T cells in healthy people across ages. The study's findings and limits: PBMCs were not sorted, which prevented a conclusive comparison of naive versus antigen-experienced cells. A roughly linear age-dependent decrease characterized TCR beta diversity per million T cells.

A second about 7 to 11 cycle PCR used barcoded and J-beta primers. A template-switch adaptor with 12 random nucleotides tagged each cDNA molecule. Each CDR3 protein is one row after TCRdb ran MiXCR on the 5' RACE reads. The sample shows 1.5 million to 2 million distinct CDR3 sequences, approximately 28% of them seen only once. This clonotype was seen more than once but under ten times. Its antigen is not known. V lost 5 bases, J lost 0 bases, and 10 bases stayed unmatched. The CDR3 is made up of 17 amino acids. Germline lookup yields CDR1 LGHDT and CDR2 YNNKEL (reference sequence). The chain couples TRBV3-1 to TRBJ2-4, with 7 bases identical to TRBD1. Source material: blood. This receptor was taken from a woman aged 25-40 years in good health. CDR3 bases: TGTGCCAGCAGCTCAGAGGAGCAGGGGGTAGCCAAAAACATTCAGTACTTC. It specifies CASSSEEQGVAKNIQYF.